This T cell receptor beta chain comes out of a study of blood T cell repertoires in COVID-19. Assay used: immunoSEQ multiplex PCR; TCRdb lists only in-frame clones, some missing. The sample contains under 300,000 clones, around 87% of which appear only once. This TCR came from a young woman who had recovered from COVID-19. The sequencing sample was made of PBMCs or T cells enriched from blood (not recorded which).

The CDR3 sequence is CASNGENGANVLTF. The CDR3 bases are TGTGCCAGCAACGGGGAGAATGGGGCCAACGTCCTGACTTTC. The genes are TRBV28 and TRBJ2-6, with a weak D call TRBD2 (5 bases). CDR1 and CDR2 from the germline V gene are MDHEN and SYDVKM. Trimming took off 7 bases at V and 3 bases at J, with 10 bases between the two ends. This CDR3 has 14 residues.